These 23 T cell receptor beta chains came from one sample sequenced in a study of T cell responses to AZD1222 COVID-19 vaccine. The method was immunoSEQ multiplex PCR; TCRdb's version includes in-frame clones alone and lacks a portion of them. This sample has 65,000 to 75,000 clones, with roughly 75% found just once. This specimen consisted of peripheral blood, obtained 28 days after the second AZD1222 dose. These receptors all stem from an adult who received the AZD1222 COVID-19 vaccine.

This clone was seen just once. The chain recombines TRBV6-1 with TRBJ2-7, with D perhaps TRBD1 or TRBD2 (5 bases each). Germline V gene data show CDR1 as MNHNS and CDR2 as SASEGT. This CDR3 has 15 residues. Trimming stripped 1 base from V and 2 bases from J, with 12 bases between. The CDR3 here is CASSEVVGPTYEQYF. CDR3 nucleotides: TGTGCCAGCAGTGAAGTGGTGGGACCAACCTACGAGCAGTACTTC.

Only a few counts were recorded for this clone. A junction boundary mismatches the germline segment, possibly from a read error. This sequence joins TRBV19 and TRBJ2-7; 7 bases agree with TRBD2. Germline assignment: CDR1 LNHDA and CDR2 SQIVND (reference sequence). The CDR3 consists of 10 residues. The CDR3 is CPGGSYEQYF. The CDR3 DNA sequence: TGCCCCGGGGGGTCGTACGAGCAGTACTTC.

The CDR3 coding sequence is TGTGCCAGCAGCCGCTCAGGGGGCAGCTCCTACAATGAGCAGTTCTTC. Amino acids: CASSRSGGSSYNEQFF. This rearrangement joins TRBV7-2 to TRBJ2-1, with 8 bases that match TRBD1. The CDR3 covers 16 residues. The germline V gene has CDR1 SGHTA and CDR2 FQGNSA. With 5 bases clipped from V and 0 bases from J, the junction kept 6 bases outside the gene matches.

The rearrangement links TRBV27 to TRBJ2-3; 8 nucleotides line up with TRBD2. Germline V gene sequence: CDR1 MNHEY, CDR2 SMNVEV (reference sequence). Trimming took 6 bases from V and 3 from J; bases not matched to a gene: 5. CDR3 size: 14 residues. The CDR3 loop reads CASRMGLGTDTQYF. Written as DNA, the CDR3 is TGTGCCAGCAGGATGGGACTAGGGACAGATACGCAGTATTTT.

This sequence joins TRBV27 and TRBJ2-3; D uncertain. CDR1 and CDR2 (germline): MNHEY, SMNVEV (reference sequence). This CDR3 region has 12 residues. The ends were cut back, 5 bases at V and 5 bases at J, with 8 bases in the middle. DNA for the CDR3: TGTGCCAGCAGTCCGGGTCGAGATACGCAGTATTTT. Translated: CASSPGRDTQYF.

V gene TRBV6-1 combines with J gene TRBJ1-5; possible D gene TRBD1, 5 bases. Germline V CDR1 and CDR2: MNHNS, SASEGT. Between the trimmed V and J ends, which lost 1 base and 6 bases, there was a span of 16 bases. CDR3 length equals 16 residues. The CDR3 reads CASSEVKGVGAQPQHF. The CDR3 nucleotides read TGTGCCAGCAGTGAAGTGAAGGGTGTAGGGGCTCAGCCCCAGCATTTT.

This clone was observed at least ten times. This chain links TRBV11-2 with TRBJ1-4; 7 nucleotides match TRBD1. CDR1 is SGHAT and CDR2 is FQNNGV in the germline V gene. The CDR3 spans 13 residues. The junction had 4 bases not matched to a gene; V was cut back by 6 bases and J by 6 bases. The CDR3 reads CASSHRGDEKLFF. In DNA form, the CDR3 reads TGTGCCAGCAGTCACAGGGGTGATGAAAAACTGTTTTTT.

This clone has a handful of counts. The V gene is TRBV5-6, the J gene TRBJ2-3, with 11 bases fitting TRBD1. The junction had 9 bases not matched to a gene; V was cut back by 4 bases and J by 5 bases. CDR3 length equals 16 residues. CDR1 is SGHDT and CDR2 is YYEEEE in the germline V gene. This CDR3 is CASSPRTGGVLDTQYF. The CDR3 bases are TGTGCCAGCAGCCCTCGGACAGGGGGCGTCCTAGATACGCAGTATTTT.

The rearrangement joins TRBV5-4 to TRBJ2-3; TRBD1 might be the D (5 bases). Germline lookup yields CDR1 SGHNT and CDR2 YYREEE (reference sequence). The V end lost 0 bases, the J end lost 3 bases, and 14 bases lay between the germline ends. This CDR3 contains 16 residues. The CDR3 coding sequence is TGTGCCAGCAGCTTGGGCTTAGACAGCCGAACAGATACGCAGTATTTT. Residues: CASSLGLDSRTDTQYF.

This chain connects TRBV10-1 to TRBJ2-3; TRBD2 matches at 7 bases. Looked up from germline, CDR1 is WNHNN and CDR2 is SYGVQD (reference sequence). This CDR3 has 15 residues. V trimming: 10 bases; J trimming: 2 bases; junction bases outside the gene matches: 12. The CDR3 is CATRRTRANTDTQYF. In DNA, the CDR3 is TGCGCCACCCGAAGGACTAGGGCGAACACAGATACGCAGTATTTT.

The rearrangement links TRBV7-8 to TRBJ2-5; 7 bases are a match to TRBD1. The J segment lost 3 bases and the V segment lost 5 bases, leaving 9 bases of the junction unmatched. CDR1 is SGHVS, CDR2 FQNEAQ, per germline. The CDR3 consists of 15 residues. In DNA form, the CDR3 reads TGTGCCAGCAGCCTGAGACAGGGTGAGGAAGAGACCCAGTACTTC. Its protein product is CASSLRQGEEETQYF.

The genes are TRBV6-2 or TRBV6-3 and TRBJ1-2; 8 bases are shared with TRBD1. Losses at the gene ends were 5 bases for V and 4 bases for J; bases not matched to a gene: 15. The germline CDR1 and CDR2 sequences are MNHEY and SVGEGT. The CDR3 loop spans 17 amino acids. The CDR3 region has the DNA TGTGCCAGCAGTACCGGGACAGGATATAGAGGCGCCTATGGCTACACCTTC. Translating it yields CASSTGTGYRGAYGYTF.

This sequence joins TRBV5-6 and TRBJ1-3; 9 bases fit TRBD1. The CDR3 has 16 residues. Trimming removed 4 bases from V and 5 bases from J; junction bases left unmatched: 10. Germline loops: CDR1 SGHDT, CDR2 YYEEEE. CDR3 DNA sequence: TGTGCCAGCAGCACATCCACAGGGGGCTATCGAAACACCATATATTTT. Protein sequence: CASSTSTGGYRNTIYF.

This chain uses TRBV7-9 with TRBJ2-7, with 7 nucleotides matching TRBD2. The junction had 5 bases not matched to a gene; V was cut back by 0 bases and J by 3 bases. The CDR3 is made up of 15 amino acids. Germline loops: CDR1 SEHNR, CDR2 FQNEAQ (reference sequence). As DNA, the CDR3 is TGTGCCAGCAGCTTAGCAGGACTAGGACTCTACGAGCAGTACTTC. Protein: CASSLAGLGLYEQYF.

The rearrangement joins TRBV27 to TRBJ1-1; possible D gene TRBD1, 5 bases. V gave up 2 bases and J gave up 7 bases, with 14 bases separating them. This CDR3 contains 14 residues. CDR1 MNHEY and CDR2 SMNVEV come from the germline V gene (reference sequence). CDR3 in amino acids: CASSLIPQGGEAFF. The CDR3 coding sequence is TGTGCCAGCAGTTTAATCCCGCAGGGAGGTGAAGCTTTCTTT.

The CDR3 bases are TGTGCCAGCAGTCCGGCAAGGGGGTCAAATTCACCCCTCCACTTT. It encodes CASSPARGSNSPLHF. The V and J genes are TRBV28 and TRBJ1-6; tentatively, D is TRBD1 (6 bases). This CDR3 is built from 15 residues. Germline V CDR1 and CDR2: MDHEN, SYDVKM. V was cut by 5 bases and J by 7 bases, with 15 bases left in between.

This chain links TRBV2 with TRBJ1-5; no reliable D call. Germline loops: CDR1 SNHLY, CDR2 FYNNEI. Trimming took 1 base from V and 0 from J, leaving 10 bases between them. The CDR3 has 16 residues. In nucleotides, the CDR3 is TGTGCCAGCAGTGAAGAGAGGTCAATTAGCAATCAGCCCCAGCATTTT. The encoded protein is CASSEERSISNQPQHF.

V and J are TRBV6-5 and TRBJ2-7, with 10 bases identical to TRBD2. The CDR3 covers 14 residues. CDR1 is MNHEY, CDR2 SVGAGI, per germline. The ends lost 7 bases at V and 3 bases at J; junction bases unmatched: 6. The CDR3 DNA is TGTGCCAGCAAGGTCCTAGCGGGAGTCTACGAGCAGTACTTC. This translates into CASKVLAGVYEQYF.

CDR3 DNA: TGTGCCTGGAGTTTGGACGGTTACAATGAGCAGTTCTTC. It translates to CAWSLDGYNEQFF. The chain carries TRBV30 and TRBJ2-1, with unresolved D. V gave up 2 bases and J gave up 4 bases, with 9 bases separating them. The CDR3 is 13 amino acids. Germline lookup yields CDR1 GTSNPN and CDR2 SVGIG (reference sequence).

The chain is built from TRBV28 and TRBJ2-1; D uncertain. The ends were cut back, 5 bases at V and 4 bases at J, with 15 bases in the middle. The CDR3 has 15 amino acids. Germline lookup yields CDR1 MDHEN and CDR2 SYDVKM. The CDR3 DNA reads as TGTGCCAGCAGTCATCAGGTGAAACGGTACAATGAGCAGTTCTTC. This sequence encodes CASSHQVKRYNEQFF.

This chain joins TRBV6-2 or TRBV6-3 and TRBJ2-1; D is perhaps TRBD1 (6 bases). Germline CDR1 reads MNHEY; CDR2 reads SVGEGT. The CDR3 spans 11 residues. V was shortened by 5 bases and J by 15 bases, with 14 bases between the two germline ends. The CDR3 here is CASSKTGSWFF. The CDR3 DNA reads TGTGCCAGCAGTAAAACAGGGTCCTGGTTCTTC.

V gene TRBV14 combines with J gene TRBJ2-3, with a tentative D call TRBD1 (6 bases). Germline lookup yields CDR1 SGHDN and CDR2 FVKESK. With 2 bases removed from V and 6 bases from J, the gap between germline ends came to 15 bases. The CDR3 contains 15 residues. CDR3 sequence reads: CASSQRRGGLDTQYF. The CDR3 nucleotides are TGTGCCAGCAGCCAAAGAAGAGGGGGTTTGGATACGCAGTATTTT. Variable domain in full (rest from reference TRBV14 and TRBJ2-3): EAGVTQFPSHSVIEKGQTVTLRCDPISGHDNLYWYRRVMGKEIKFLLHFVKESKQDESGMPNNRFLAERTGGTYSTLKVQPAELEDSGVYFCASSQRRGGLDTQYFGPGTRLTVL.

The J gene is TRBJ1-2, the V gene TRBV2, with D perhaps TRBD1 (6 bases). V lost 3 bases and J lost 4, with 15 bases in between. CDR1 SNHLY and CDR2 FYNNEI come from the germline V gene. This CDR3 comprises 15 residues. This chain's CDR3 is CASSDFTGSGYGYTF. The CDR3 nucleotides read TGTGCCAGCAGTGACTTTACAGGGTCGGGCTATGGCTACACCTTC.